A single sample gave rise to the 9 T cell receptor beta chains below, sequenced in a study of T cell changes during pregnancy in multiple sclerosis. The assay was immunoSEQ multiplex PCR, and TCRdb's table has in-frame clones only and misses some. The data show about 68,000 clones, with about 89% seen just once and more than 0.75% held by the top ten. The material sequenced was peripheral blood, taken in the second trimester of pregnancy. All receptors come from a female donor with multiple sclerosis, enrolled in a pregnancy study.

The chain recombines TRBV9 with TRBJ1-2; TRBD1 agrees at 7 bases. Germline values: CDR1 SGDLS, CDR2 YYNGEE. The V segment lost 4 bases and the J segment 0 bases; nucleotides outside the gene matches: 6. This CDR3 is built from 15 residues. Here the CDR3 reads CASSLGQQTNYGYTF. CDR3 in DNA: TGTGCCAGCAGCCTGGGACAGCAAACTAACTATGGCTACACCTTC.

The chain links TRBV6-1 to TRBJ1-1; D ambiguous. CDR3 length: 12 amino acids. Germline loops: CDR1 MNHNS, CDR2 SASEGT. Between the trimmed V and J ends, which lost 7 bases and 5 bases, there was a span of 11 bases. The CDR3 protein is CASILGGTEAFF. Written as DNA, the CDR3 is TGTGCCAGCATTCTGGGAGGAACTGAAGCTTTCTTT.

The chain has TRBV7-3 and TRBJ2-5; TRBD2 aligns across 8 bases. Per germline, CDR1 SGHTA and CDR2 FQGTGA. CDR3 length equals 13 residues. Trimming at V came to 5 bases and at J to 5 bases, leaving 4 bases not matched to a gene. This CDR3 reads CASSRGGGETQYF. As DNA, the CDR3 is TGTGCCAGCAGCCGGGGGGGTGGGGAGACCCAGTACTTC. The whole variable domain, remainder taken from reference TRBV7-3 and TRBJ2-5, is GAGVSQTPSNKVTEKGKYVELRCDPISGHTALYWYRQSLGQGPEFLIYFQGTGAADDSGLPNDRFFAVRPEGSVSTLKIQRTERGDSAVYLCASSRGGGETQYFGPGTRLLVL.

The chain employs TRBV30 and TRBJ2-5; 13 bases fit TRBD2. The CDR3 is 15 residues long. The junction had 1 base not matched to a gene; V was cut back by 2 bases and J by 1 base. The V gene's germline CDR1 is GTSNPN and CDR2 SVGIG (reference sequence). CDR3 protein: CAWSWTSGGQETQYF. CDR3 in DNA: TGTGCCTGGAGTTGGACTAGCGGGGGCCAAGAGACCCAGTACTTC.

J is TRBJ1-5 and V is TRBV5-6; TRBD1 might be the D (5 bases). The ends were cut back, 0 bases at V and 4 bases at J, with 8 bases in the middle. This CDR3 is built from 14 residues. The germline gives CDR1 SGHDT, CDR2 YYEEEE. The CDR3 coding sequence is TGTGCCAGCAGCTTGGACAGGACAAATCAGCCCCAGCATTTT. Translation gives CASSLDRTNQPQHF.

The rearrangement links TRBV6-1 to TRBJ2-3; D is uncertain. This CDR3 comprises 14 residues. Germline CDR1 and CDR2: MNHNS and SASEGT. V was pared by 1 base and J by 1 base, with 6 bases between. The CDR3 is CASSEGAGTDTQYF. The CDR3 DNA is TGTGCCAGCAGTGAAGGGGCAGGCACAGATACGCAGTATTTT.

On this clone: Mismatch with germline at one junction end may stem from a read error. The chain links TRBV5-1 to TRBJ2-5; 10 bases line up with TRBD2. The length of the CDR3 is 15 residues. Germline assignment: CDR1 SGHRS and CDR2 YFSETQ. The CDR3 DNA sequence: TGTGCCAGCAGCTTTGGGACTAGCGCCGGGGGGACCCAGTACTTC. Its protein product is CASSFGTSAGGTQYF.

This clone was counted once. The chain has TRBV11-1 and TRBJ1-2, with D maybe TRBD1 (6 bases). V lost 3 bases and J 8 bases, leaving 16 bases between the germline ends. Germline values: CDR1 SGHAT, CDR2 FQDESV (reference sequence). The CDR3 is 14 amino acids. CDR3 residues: CASSLGDTVRGYTF. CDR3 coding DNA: TGTGCCAGCAGCTTGGGGGACACGGTGAGAGGCTACACCTTC.

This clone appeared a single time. The CDR3 loop is CASSLRTGGQETQYF. The CDR3 DNA is TGTGCCAGCAGCTTAAGGACAGGGGGTCAAGAGACCCAGTACTTC. The chain links TRBV7-9 to TRBJ2-5; 10 bases line up with TRBD1. J gave up 2 bases and V 2 bases, and 2 bases lay outside the gene matches. There are 15 residues in the CDR3. Germline V lookup: CDR1 SEHNR, CDR2 FQNEAQ (reference sequence).